Detailed here is one T cell receptor beta chain. The sample comes from a study of blood T cell repertoires in COVID-19. Study-wide background: T cells, B-cell-depleted T cells, or PBMCs provided the cDNA or gDNA that served as material.

The germline gives CDR1 MNHEY, CDR2 SVGAGI. Trimming at V came to 6 bases and at J to 8 bases, leaving 11 bases not matched to a gene. The CDR3 extends over 15 amino acids. Some clones are missing from TCRdb's copy, which holds only in-frame ones; the method was immunoSEQ multiplex PCR. Counted here are about 92,000 clones, 80% to 85% occurring once; the ten biggest clones make up 16%. This chain uses TRBV6-5 with TRBJ1-2; 11 positions match TRBD1. This TCR came from a woman older than 75 with active or convalescent COVID-19. Sequences were obtained from peripheral blood. CDR3 sequence: CASRRQGQGVFGYTF. The CDR3 nucleotides read TGTGCCAGCAGGCGCCAGGGACAGGGGGTTTTCGGCTACACCTTC.